This T cell receptor (beta chain) was captured by sequencing in a study of cytotoxic CD8 clonotypes in ibrutinib-treated CLL. The wider study: Patient counts were some 11 relapsed/refractory, roughly 15 treatment-naive and 17 IGHV unmutated.

In its sample, this clone was seen once. Investigators sought sequencing depths of between 1 in 200,000 and 1 in 1 million T cells. Generated by immunoSEQ multiplex PCR, the TCRdb table keeps only in-frame clones and is missing some. The table includes about 150,000 clones, about 80% detected once. Sample: PBMCs, taken after 24 months of ibrutinib treatment. The TCR comes from a human donor with chronic lymphocytic leukemia.

The CDR3 bases are TGTGCCAGCAGCTTGGGCCCCCCAGGGGGCGGGGGTGAAGCTTTCTTT. Protein: CASSLGPPGGGGEAFF. The V call is TRBV7-9, the J call TRBJ1-1; 8 bases line up with TRBD1. CDR3 length: 16 amino acids. After removal of 3 bases from V and 7 bases from J, the junction contained 13 bases not matched to a gene. Germline V CDR1 and CDR2: SEHNR, FQNEAQ (reference sequence).